The 7 T cell receptor beta chains below come from one sample, sequenced in a study of vaccination effects on CD4 cells after COVID-19. The antigens of these receptors remain unknown. Profiling relied on immunoSEQ multiplex PCR, and the TCRdb table lists in-frame clones only, not all of them. The table lists fewer than 30,000 clones, about 80% of them singletons. Expansion with viral peptide pools was applied to antigen-specific CD4+ T cells by the ViraFEST assay prior to sequencing. Following culture for around 10 days, CD4+ T cells were isolated. All vaccine recipients tested negative for nucleocapsid antibodies and had never contracted SARS-CoV-2 infection. This specimen was CD4+ T cells from PBMCs cultured with SARS-CoV-2 spike peptides, taken before COVID-19 vaccination. The origin of the receptors is a human donor who received a COVID-19 vaccine.

The rearrangement links TRBV6-5 to TRBJ2-6; D may be TRBD2 (6 bases). Germline V lookup: CDR1 MNHEY, CDR2 SVGAGI. The V and J ends lost 9 bases and 4 bases respectively, with 7 bases between them. This CDR3 has 12 residues. The CDR3 bases are TGTGCCAGTCGGGAGGGGGCCAACGTCCTGACTTTC. Translated, it gives CASREGANVLTF.

This chain uses TRBV11-3 with TRBJ1-5; 10 nucleotides agree with TRBD1. Germline trimming cut 5 bases from V and 0 bases from J; bases unmatched to any gene: 13. CDR3 length: 19 amino acids. Germline assignment: CDR1 SGHNT and CDR2 YENEEA. The CDR3: CASSIRQGARKYSNQPQHF. Here the CDR3 DNA reads TGTGCCAGCAGCATAAGACAGGGGGCCCGCAAATATAGCAATCAGCCCCAGCATTTT.

In DNA form, the CDR3 reads TGTGCCATCCAACCACGACGGGGGGCGCTTGTGGAGACCCAGTACTTC. As protein: CAIQPRRGALVETQYF. The rearrangement joins TRBV28 to TRBJ2-5; D might be TRBD2 (7 bases). CDR1 and CDR2 from the germline V gene are MDHEN and SYDVKM. V dropped 10 bases and J dropped 5 bases, with 26 bases sitting between them. The CDR3 covers 16 residues.

V is TRBV19 and J is TRBJ1-1; TRBD1 aligns across 10 bases. The CDR3 spans 17 residues. Germline V CDR1 and CDR2: LNHDA, SQIVND (reference sequence). V dropped 3 bases and J dropped 0; count of bases not matched to a gene: 7. The CDR3 sequence is CASSMGGTGAMNTEAFF. DNA for the CDR3: TGTGCCAGTAGTATGGGGGGGACAGGGGCGATGAACACTGAAGCTTTCTTT.

The chain has TRBV2 and TRBJ1-1; possible D gene TRBD1, 5 bases. CDR1 is SNHLY, CDR2 FYNNEI, per germline. The CDR3 has 15 residues. Trimming removed 8 bases from V and 0 bases from J, with 16 bases in between. The CDR3 here is CASDPDVGVNTEAFF. CDR3 bases: TGTGCCAGCGACCCCGATGTGGGGGTGAACACTGAAGCTTTCTTT.

This chain uses TRBV7-6 with TRBJ2-7; 16 positions match TRBD2. The length of the CDR3 is 17 residues. The ends lost 5 bases at V and 3 bases at J; junction bases unmatched: 7. CDR1 and CDR2 from the germline V gene are SGHVS and FNYEAQ. CDR3 loop: CASSPGLAGGRGYEQYF. As DNA, the CDR3 is TGTGCCAGCAGCCCGGGACTAGCGGGGGGGCGGGGCTACGAGCAGTACTTC.

The chain has TRBV5-5 and TRBJ2-2; 7 bases line up with TRBD1. The CDR3 is 18 residues long. Germline-derived CDR1 and CDR2 are SGHKS and YYEKEE (reference sequence). After removal of 4 bases from V and 2 bases from J, the junction contained 14 bases not matched to a gene. The CDR3 here is CASSTRITGQTNTGELFF. In DNA form, the CDR3 reads TGTGCCAGCAGCACCCGAATTACGGGACAGACCAACACCGGGGAGCTGTTTTTT.